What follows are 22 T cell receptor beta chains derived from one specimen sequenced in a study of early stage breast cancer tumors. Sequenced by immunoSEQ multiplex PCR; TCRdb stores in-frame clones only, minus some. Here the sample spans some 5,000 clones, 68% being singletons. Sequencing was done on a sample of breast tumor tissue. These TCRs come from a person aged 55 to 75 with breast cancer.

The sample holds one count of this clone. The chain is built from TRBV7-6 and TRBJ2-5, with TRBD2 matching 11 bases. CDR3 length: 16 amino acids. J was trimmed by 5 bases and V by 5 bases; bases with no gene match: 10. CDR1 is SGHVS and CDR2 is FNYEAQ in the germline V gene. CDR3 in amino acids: CASSTRLAGSSETQYF. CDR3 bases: TGTGCCAGCAGCACCCGACTAGCGGGATCCTCCGAGACCCAGTACTTC. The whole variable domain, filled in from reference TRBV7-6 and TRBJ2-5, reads GAGVSQSPRYKVTKRGQDVALRCDPISGHVSLYWYRQALGQGPEFLTYFNYEAQQDKSGLPNDRFSAERPEGSISTLTIQRTEQRDSAMYRCASSTRLAGSSETQYFGPGTRLLVL.

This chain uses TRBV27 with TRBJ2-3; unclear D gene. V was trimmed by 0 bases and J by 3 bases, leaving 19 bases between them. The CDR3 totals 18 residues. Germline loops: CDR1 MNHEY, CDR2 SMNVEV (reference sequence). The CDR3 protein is CASSLSFGTRFSTDTQYF. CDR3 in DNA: TGTGCCAGCAGTTTATCCTTTGGCACTCGGTTTAGTACAGATACGCAGTATTTT.

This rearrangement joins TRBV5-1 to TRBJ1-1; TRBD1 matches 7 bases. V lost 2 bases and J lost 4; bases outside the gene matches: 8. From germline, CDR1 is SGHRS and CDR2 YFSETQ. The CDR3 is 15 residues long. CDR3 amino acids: CASSFYRGRGTEAFF. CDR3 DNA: TGCGCCAGCAGCTTTTACAGGGGTCGGGGCACTGAAGCTTTCTTT.

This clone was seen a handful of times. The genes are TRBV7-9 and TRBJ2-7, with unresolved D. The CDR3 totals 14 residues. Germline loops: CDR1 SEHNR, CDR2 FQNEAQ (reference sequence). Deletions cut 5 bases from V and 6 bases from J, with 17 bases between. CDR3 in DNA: TGTGCCAGCAGCGATGATCCTTCGGGCGCCGAGCAGTACTTC. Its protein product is CASSDDPSGAEQYF.

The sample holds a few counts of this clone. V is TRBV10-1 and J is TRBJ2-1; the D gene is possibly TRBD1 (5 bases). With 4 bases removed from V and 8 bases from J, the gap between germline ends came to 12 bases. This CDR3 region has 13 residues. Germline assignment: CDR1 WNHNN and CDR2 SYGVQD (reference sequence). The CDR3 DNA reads TGCGCCAGCAGTGGGGGCCCCCGCGATGAGCAGTTCTTC. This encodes CASSGGPRDEQFF.

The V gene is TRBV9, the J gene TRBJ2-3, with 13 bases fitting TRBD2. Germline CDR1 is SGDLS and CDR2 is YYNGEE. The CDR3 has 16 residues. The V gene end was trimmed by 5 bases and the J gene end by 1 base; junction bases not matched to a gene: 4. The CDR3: CASSRTSGGRTDTQYF. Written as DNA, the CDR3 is TGTGCCAGCAGTCGGACTAGCGGGGGACGCACAGATACGCAGTATTTT.

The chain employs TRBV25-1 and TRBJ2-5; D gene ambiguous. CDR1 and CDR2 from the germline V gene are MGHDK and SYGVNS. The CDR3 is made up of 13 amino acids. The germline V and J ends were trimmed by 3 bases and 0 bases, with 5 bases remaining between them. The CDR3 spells CASSDEYQETQYF. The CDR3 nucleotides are TGTGCCAGCAGTGACGAGTACCAAGAGACCCAGTACTTC.

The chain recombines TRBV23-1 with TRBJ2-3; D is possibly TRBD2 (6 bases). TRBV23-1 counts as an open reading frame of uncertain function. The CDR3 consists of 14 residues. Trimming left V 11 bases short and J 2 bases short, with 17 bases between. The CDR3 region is CAVTGREATDTQYF. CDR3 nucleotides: TGCGCCGTAACTGGCAGGGAGGCCACAGATACGCAGTATTTT.

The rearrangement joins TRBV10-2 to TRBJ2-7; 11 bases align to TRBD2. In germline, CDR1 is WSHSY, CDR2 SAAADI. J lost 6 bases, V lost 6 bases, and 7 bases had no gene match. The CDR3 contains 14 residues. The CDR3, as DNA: TGCGCCAGCAGCCCTAGCGGGAGGTCTGGCGAGCAGTACTTC. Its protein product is CASSPSGRSGEQYF.

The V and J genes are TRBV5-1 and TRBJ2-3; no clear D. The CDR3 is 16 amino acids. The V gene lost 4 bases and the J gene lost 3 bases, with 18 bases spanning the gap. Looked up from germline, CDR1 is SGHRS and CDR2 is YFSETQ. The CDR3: CASSPTVHKPTDTQYF. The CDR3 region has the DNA TGCGCCAGCAGCCCAACAGTCCATAAGCCGACAGATACGCAGTATTTT.

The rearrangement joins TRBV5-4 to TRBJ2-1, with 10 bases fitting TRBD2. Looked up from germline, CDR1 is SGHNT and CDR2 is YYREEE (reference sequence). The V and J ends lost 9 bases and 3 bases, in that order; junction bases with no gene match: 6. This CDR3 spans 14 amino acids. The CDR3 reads CATGLAVFYNEQFF. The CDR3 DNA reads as TGTGCCACCGGACTAGCGGTCTTCTACAATGAGCAGTTCTTC.

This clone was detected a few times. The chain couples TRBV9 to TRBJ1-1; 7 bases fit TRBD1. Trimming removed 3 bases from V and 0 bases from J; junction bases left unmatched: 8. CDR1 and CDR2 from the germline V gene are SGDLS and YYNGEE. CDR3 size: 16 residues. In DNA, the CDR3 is TGTGCCAGCAGCGCGAAACCGGGACAGATGAACACTGAAGCTTTCTTT. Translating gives CASSAKPGQMNTEAFF.

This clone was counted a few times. DNA for the CDR3: TGCGCCAGCAGCCAAGACGGTAGTAGCAATCAGCCCCAGCATTTT. Its protein product is CASSQDGSSNQPQHF. This sequence joins TRBV4-1 and TRBJ1-5; D ambiguous. The germline gives CDR1 MGHRA, CDR2 YSYEKL. The CDR3 length is 15 residues. With 0 bases removed from V and 0 bases from J, the gap between germline ends came to 6 bases.

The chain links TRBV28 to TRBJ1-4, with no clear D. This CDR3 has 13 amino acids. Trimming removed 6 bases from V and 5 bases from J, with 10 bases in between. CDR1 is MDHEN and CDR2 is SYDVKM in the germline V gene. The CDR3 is CASSPRGNEKLFF. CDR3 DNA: TGTGCCAGCAGCCCACGAGGGAATGAAAAACTGTTTTTT.

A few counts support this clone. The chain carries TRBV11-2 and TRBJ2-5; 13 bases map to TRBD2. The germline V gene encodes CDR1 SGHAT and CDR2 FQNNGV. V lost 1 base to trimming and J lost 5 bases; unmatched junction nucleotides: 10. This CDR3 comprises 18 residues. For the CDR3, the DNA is TGTGCCAGCAGCTTAGGCCCTACTAGCGGGAGGGCCTCGGAGACCCAGTACTTC. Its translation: CASSLGPTSGRASETQYF.

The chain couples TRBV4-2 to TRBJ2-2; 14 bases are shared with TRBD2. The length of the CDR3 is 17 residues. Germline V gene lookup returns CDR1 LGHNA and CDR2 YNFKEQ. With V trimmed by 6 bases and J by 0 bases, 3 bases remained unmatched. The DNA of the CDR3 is TGTGCCAGCAGTCCGGGACTAGCGGGGGCGAACACCGGGGAGCTGTTTTTT. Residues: CASSPGLAGANTGELFF.

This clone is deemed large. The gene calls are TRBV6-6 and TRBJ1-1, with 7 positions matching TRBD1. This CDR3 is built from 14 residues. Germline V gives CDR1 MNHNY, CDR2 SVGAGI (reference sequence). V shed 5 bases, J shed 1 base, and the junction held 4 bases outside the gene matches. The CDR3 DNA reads TGTGCCAGCAGTCCTACAGGGGCGAACACTGAAGCTTTCTTT. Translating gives CASSPTGANTEAFF.

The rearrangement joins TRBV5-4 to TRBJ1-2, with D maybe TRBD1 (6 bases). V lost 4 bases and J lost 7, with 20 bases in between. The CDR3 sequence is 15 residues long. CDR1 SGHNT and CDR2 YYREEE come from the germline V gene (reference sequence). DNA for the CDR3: TGTGCCAGCAGCCTCGTTGTAGTAACAGGGACTGGCTACACCTTC. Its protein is CASSLVVVTGTGYTF.

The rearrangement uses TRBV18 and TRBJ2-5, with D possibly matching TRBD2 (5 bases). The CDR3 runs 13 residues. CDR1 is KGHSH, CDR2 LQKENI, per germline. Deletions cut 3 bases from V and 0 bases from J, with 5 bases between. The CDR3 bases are TGTGCCAGCTCACCGGGAGACCAAGAGACCCAGTACTTC. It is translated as CASSPGDQETQYF. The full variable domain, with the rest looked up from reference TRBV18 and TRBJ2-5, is NAGVMQNPRHLVRRRGQEARLRCSPMKGHSHVYWYRQLPEEGLKFMVYLQKENIIDESGMPKERFSAEFPKEGPSILRIQQVVRGDSAAYFCASSPGDQETQYFGPGTRLLVL.

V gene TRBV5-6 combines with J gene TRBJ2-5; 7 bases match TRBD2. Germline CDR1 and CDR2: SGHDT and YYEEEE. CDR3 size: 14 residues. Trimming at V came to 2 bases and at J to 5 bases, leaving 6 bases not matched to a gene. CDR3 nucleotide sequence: TGTGCCAGCAGCTTTGGCGGGAGTGGGGAGACCCAGTACTTC. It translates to CASSFGGSGETQYF.

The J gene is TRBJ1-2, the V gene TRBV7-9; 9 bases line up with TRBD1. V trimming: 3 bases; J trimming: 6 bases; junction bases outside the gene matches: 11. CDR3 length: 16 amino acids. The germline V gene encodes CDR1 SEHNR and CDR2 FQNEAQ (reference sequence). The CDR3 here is CASSFRTGAVLDGYTF. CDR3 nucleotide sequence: TGTGCCAGCAGCTTCAGGACAGGGGCTGTTTTAGATGGCTACACCTTC. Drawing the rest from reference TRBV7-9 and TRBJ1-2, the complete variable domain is DTGVSQNPRHKITKRGQNVTFRCDPISEHNRLYWYRQTLGQGPEFLTYFQNEAQLEKSRLLSDRFSAERPKGSFSTLEIQRTEQGDSAMYLCASSFRTGAVLDGYTFGSGTRLTVV.

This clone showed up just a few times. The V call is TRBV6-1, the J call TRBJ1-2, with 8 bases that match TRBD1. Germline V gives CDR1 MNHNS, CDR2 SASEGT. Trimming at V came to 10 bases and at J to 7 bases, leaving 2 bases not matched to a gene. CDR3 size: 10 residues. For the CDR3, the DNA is TGTGCCATCAGGGGGCTTGGCTACACCTTC. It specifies CAIRGLGYTF.